This paragraph reports one T cell receptor beta chain. The sample comes from a study of shared clonotypes between healthy human individuals. Trimming cost V 7 bases and J 5 bases, with 21 bases left between them. CDR3 length: 15 residues. Germline V gives CDR1 SGHRS, CDR2 YFSETQ. TCRdb keeps only in-frame clones here, not all; method: immunoSEQ multiplex PCR. The sample lists around 580,000 clones; 98% were seen once. Positively selected for CCR7, the CD45RO-negative cells used as naive CD8 cells excluded terminally differentiated effector memory CD45RA+ cells. The source of this sequence is a man aged 25 to 40 in good health. Material: naive CD8+ T cells sorted from blood. The chain recombines TRBV5-1 with TRBJ2-5; D gene uncertain. The CDR3 DNA follows: TGCGCCAGCCCCCCCCGAAGATTTCGTAGGGAGACCCAGTACTTC. This codes for CASPPRRFRRETQYF.